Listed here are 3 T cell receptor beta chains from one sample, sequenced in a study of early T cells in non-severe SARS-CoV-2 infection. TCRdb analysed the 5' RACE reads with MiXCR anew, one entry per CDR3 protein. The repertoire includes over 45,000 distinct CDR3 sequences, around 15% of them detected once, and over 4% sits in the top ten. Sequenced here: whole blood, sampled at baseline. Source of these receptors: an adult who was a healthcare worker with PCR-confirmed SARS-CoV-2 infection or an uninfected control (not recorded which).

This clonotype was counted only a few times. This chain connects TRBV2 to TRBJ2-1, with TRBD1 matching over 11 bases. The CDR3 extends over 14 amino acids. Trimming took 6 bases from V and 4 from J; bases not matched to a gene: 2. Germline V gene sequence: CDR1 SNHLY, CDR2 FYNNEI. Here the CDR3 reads CASRDRGLYNEQFF. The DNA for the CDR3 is TGTGCCAGCAGGGACAGGGGGCTGTACAATGAGCAGTTCTTC.

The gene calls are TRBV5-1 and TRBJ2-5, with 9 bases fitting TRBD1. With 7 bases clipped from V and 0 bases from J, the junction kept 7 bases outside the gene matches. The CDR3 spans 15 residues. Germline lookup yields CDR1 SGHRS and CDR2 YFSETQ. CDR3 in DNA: TGCGCCAGCGGCCTCTGGACAGGGGACCAAGAGACCCAGTACTTC. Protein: CASGLWTGDQETQYF. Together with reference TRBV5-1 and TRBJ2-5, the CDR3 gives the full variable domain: KAGVTQTPRYLIKTRGQQVTLSCSPISGHRSVSWYQQTPGQGLQFLFEYFSETQRNKGNFPGRFSGRQFSNSRSEMNVSTLELGDSALYLCASGLWTGDQETQYFGPGTRLLVL.

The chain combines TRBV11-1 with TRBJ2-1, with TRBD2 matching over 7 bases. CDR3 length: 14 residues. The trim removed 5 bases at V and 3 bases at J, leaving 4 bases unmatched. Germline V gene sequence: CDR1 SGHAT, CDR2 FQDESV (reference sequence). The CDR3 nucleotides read TGTGCCAGCAGCGCCAGCGGGAACTACAATGAGCAGTTCTTC. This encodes CASSASGNYNEQFF.